The sequence of this T cell receptor (beta chain) was determined in a study of human T cells and chemical hapten exposure. From the RACE reads, TCRdb called clonotypes with MiXCR, one entry per CDR3 protein. The profile shows 95,000 to 150,000 distinct CDR3 sequences, 11% of them singletons. This clonotype was observed many times. Time point indicated: patch test 3, about 24 weeks after DPC sensitization. Indicated treatment: therapeutic diphenylcyclopropenone sensitization with weekly scalp DPC. The input for sequencing was whole blood, taken in connection with sensitization to the hapten diphenylcyclopropenone (DPC). The clonotype was recovered from a woman in her forties or fifties with alopecia areata. Some clones in this sample may be carry-over from other donors' samples.

CDR3: CSVEVRNRPSGANVLTF. The DNA for the CDR3 is TGCAGCGTTGAAGTCAGGAACAGGCCCTCTGGGGCCAACGTCCTGACTTTC. The gene calls are TRBV29-1 and TRBJ2-6; D possibly corresponds to TRBD1 (5 bases). The CDR3 runs 17 residues. In germline, CDR1 is SQVTM, CDR2 ANQGSEA. V lost 1 base, J lost 0 bases, and 13 bases lay in between.